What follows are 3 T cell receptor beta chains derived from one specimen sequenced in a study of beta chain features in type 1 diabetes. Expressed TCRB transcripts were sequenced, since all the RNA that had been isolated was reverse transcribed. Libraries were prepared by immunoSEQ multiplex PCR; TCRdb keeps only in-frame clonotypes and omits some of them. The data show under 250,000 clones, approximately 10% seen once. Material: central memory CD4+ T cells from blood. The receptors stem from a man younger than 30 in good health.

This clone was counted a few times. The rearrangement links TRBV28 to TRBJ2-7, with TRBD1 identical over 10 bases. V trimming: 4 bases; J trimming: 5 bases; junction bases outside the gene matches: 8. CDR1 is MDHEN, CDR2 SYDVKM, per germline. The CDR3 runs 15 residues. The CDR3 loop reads CASSSPGTGAHEQYF. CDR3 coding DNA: TGTGCCAGCAGTTCGCCCGGGACAGGGGCCCACGAGCAGTACTTC.

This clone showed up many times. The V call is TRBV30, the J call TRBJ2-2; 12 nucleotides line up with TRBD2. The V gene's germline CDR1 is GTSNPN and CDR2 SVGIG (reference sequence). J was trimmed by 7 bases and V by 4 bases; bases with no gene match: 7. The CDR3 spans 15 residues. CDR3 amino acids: CAWKTSGSRSGELFF. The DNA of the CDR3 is TGTGCCTGGAAGACTAGCGGGAGCCGTAGCGGGGAGCTGTTTTTT.

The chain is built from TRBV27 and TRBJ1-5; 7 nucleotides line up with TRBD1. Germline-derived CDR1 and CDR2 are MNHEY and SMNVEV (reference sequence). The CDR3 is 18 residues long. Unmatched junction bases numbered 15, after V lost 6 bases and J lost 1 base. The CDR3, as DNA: TGTGCCAGCAGACTGTGGTCTAGACAGGGTTGGAGCAATCAGCCCCAGCATTTT. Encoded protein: CASRLWSRQGWSNQPQHF.